These 22 T cell receptor beta chains share one sample of origin, sequenced in a study of T cell responses to AZD1222 COVID-19 vaccine. Clones were read by immunoSEQ multiplex PCR, and TCRdb kept only the in-frame ones, dropping some. This table holds about 70,000 clones, about four fifths found once. This specimen consisted of peripheral blood, obtained 28 days after the second AZD1222 dose. The receptors shown here come from an adult who received the AZD1222 COVID-19 vaccine.

V is TRBV2 and J is TRBJ2-3; 7 nucleotides match TRBD2. Germline V lookup: CDR1 SNHLY, CDR2 FYNNEI. The V and J ends lost 4 bases and 7 bases, in that order; junction bases with no gene match: 8. This CDR3 region has 14 residues. In DNA form, the CDR3 reads TGTGCCAGCAGTGTCGGGGGGTCAAGGAATACGCAGTATTTT. Encoded protein: CASSVGGSRNTQYF.

This sequence joins TRBV27 and TRBJ1-6; no reliable D call. CDR3 size: 12 residues. Looked up from germline, CDR1 is MNHEY and CDR2 is SMNVEV (reference sequence). V was cut by 2 bases and J by 9 bases, with 5 bases left in between. This chain's CDR3 is CASSLLRSPLHF. The CDR3 coding sequence is TGTGCCAGCAGTTTACTCCGTTCACCCCTCCACTTT.

This chain joins TRBV2 and TRBJ2-2; D is perhaps TRBD1 or TRBD2 (5 bases each). Germline V gene data show CDR1 as SNHLY and CDR2 as FYNNEI. This CDR3 contains 16 residues. Trimming removed 0 bases at V and 2 bases at J, with 10 bases between. The CDR3 DNA follows: TGTGCCAGCAGTGAAGCAGCCGGGGCCAACACCGGGGAGCTGTTTTTT. Amino acid sequence: CASSEAAGANTGELFF. Combining the CDR3 with reference TRBV2 and TRBJ2-2 gives the whole variable domain EPEVTQTPSHQVTQMGQEVILRCVPISNHLYFYWYRQILGQKVEFLVSFYNNEISEKSEIFDDQFSVERPDGSNFTLKIRSTKLEDSAMYFCASSEAAGANTGELFFGEGSRLTVL.

The chain uses TRBV6-5 and TRBJ2-1; 7 bases match TRBD2. Trimming took 2 bases from V and 0 from J; bases not matched to a gene: 4. This CDR3 is built from 16 residues. The germline V gene encodes CDR1 MNHEY and CDR2 SVGAGI. This CDR3 reads CASSYPIAGSYNEQFF. The CDR3 DNA reads TGTGCCAGCAGTTACCCAATAGCGGGCTCCTACAATGAGCAGTTCTTC.

This rearrangement joins TRBV9 to TRBJ2-5, with 11 bases aligning to TRBD2. V lost 4 bases to trimming and J lost 5 bases; unmatched junction nucleotides: 7. Germline-derived CDR1 and CDR2 are SGDLS and YYNGEE. The length of the CDR3 is 15 residues. Here the CDR3 reads CASSTLAGGLETQYF. For the CDR3, the DNA is TGTGCCAGCAGCACATTAGCGGGGGGGCTGGAGACCCAGTACTTC.

This chain connects TRBV7-2 to TRBJ2-7; D call uncertain. Germline V CDR1 and CDR2: SGHTA, FQGNSA. The V end was cut by 1 base, the J end by 0 bases, with 7 bases between. The CDR3 runs 14 residues. The CDR3 sequence: CASSLGPDSYEQYF. The CDR3 coding sequence is TGTGCCAGCAGCTTAGGCCCGGACTCCTACGAGCAGTACTTC.

The rearrangement uses TRBV19 and TRBJ1-2; 7 nucleotides line up with TRBD1. V shed 7 bases and J 7 bases; nucleotides not matched to a gene: 12. Germline V CDR1 and CDR2: LNHDA, SQIVND (reference sequence). The CDR3 loop spans 14 amino acids. CDR3: CASTNRGFASGYTF. CDR3 in DNA: TGTGCCAGTACTAACAGGGGTTTCGCAAGTGGCTACACCTTC.

This clone was found once. The V and J genes are TRBV14 and TRBJ1-2, with 8 bases fitting TRBD1. V was pared by 4 bases and J by 8 bases, with 12 bases of the junction left unmatched. The CDR3 sequence is 15 residues long. Germline CDR1 is SGHDN and CDR2 is FVKESK. The CDR3 sequence: CASSPRIQGAGGYTF. In nucleotides, the CDR3 is TGTGCCAGCAGCCCCCGAATCCAGGGGGCGGGGGGCTACACCTTC.

The rearrangement links TRBV10-2 to TRBJ2-3, with 11 positions matching TRBD2. CDR3 length: 15 residues. Losses at the gene ends were 4 bases for V and 5 bases for J; bases not matched to a gene: 5. The germline V gene encodes CDR1 WSHSY and CDR2 SAAADI. The CDR3 spells CASSALAGAEDTQYF. As DNA, the CDR3 is TGCGCCAGCAGTGCACTAGCGGGGGCTGAAGATACGCAGTATTTT.

The V gene is TRBV2, the J gene TRBJ1-1; D may be TRBD1 (5 bases). Trimming took off 8 bases at V and 3 bases at J, with 22 bases between the two ends. Per the germline V gene, CDR1 is SNHLY and CDR2 is FYNNEI. This CDR3 is 16 amino acids long. The CDR3 is CASCRWQGRLDTEAFF. CDR3 coding DNA: TGTGCCAGCTGTCGATGGCAGGGTAGGTTAGACACTGAAGCTTTCTTT.

This chain links TRBV18 with TRBJ2-7; 10 bases align to TRBD2. CDR3 length: 15 residues. The V gene end was trimmed by 2 bases and the J gene end by 3 bases; junction bases not matched to a gene: 4. CDR1 and CDR2 from the germline V gene are KGHSH and LQKENI. In DNA form, the CDR3 reads TGTGCCAGCTCACCAACACTAGCGGGGAACTACGAGCAGTACTTC. Translating it yields CASSPTLAGNYEQYF.

This chain joins TRBV19 and TRBJ2-2; 13 bases are a match to TRBD2. This CDR3 contains 18 residues. V dropped 5 bases and J dropped 1; count of bases not matched to a gene: 7. Germline CDR1 is LNHDA and CDR2 is SQIVND (reference sequence). The CDR3 region has the DNA TGTGCCAGTAGTGAGGGACTAGCGGGGCTCTTGAACACCGGGGAGCTGTTTTTT. It encodes CASSEGLAGLLNTGELFF.

The rearrangement uses TRBV3-1 (or the pseudogene TRBV3-2) and TRBJ1-1; TRBD1 is a possible D gene (5 bases). Deletions cut 0 bases from V and 4 bases from J, with 9 bases between. Per germline, CDR1 LGHDT and CDR2 YNNKEL (reference sequence). The CDR3 totals 14 residues. The CDR3 here is CASSQDHQGTEAFF. In DNA, the CDR3 is TGTGCCAGCAGCCAAGACCACCAGGGCACTGAAGCTTTCTTT.

The chain recombines TRBV5-6 with TRBJ1-3; no clear D. V dropped 3 bases and J dropped 1 base, with 11 bases sitting between them. Germline V CDR1 and CDR2: SGHDT, YYEEEE. The CDR3 is 15 residues long. The CDR3 coding sequence is TGTGCCAGCAGCTCCCAGAGTACATCTGGAAACACCATATATTTT. Protein product: CASSSQSTSGNTIYF.

The chain links TRBV11-2 to TRBJ2-5; a weak D match, TRBD2 (7 bases). This CDR3 region has 15 residues. With 3 bases removed from V and 1 base from J, the gap between germline ends came to 12 bases. In germline, CDR1 is SGHAT, CDR2 FQNNGV. CDR3 protein: CASSFSGGLQETQYF. The CDR3 DNA follows: TGTGCCAGCAGCTTCTCCGGGGGGCTCCAAGAGACCCAGTACTTC.

The genes are TRBV12-3 or TRBV12-4 and TRBJ1-2; no clear D gene. The V end lost 1 base, the J end lost 7 bases, and 4 bases lay between the germline ends. The CDR3 extends over 11 amino acids. The CDR3 nucleotides read TGTGCCAGCAGTTTAGGGGGTGGCTACACCTTC. It codes for CASSLGGGYTF.

The J gene is TRBJ1-2, the V gene TRBV2, with a weak D call TRBD1 (6 bases). The CDR3 is 12 residues long. Germline V gene data show CDR1 as SNHLY and CDR2 as FYNNEI. The V end lost 6 bases, the J end lost 3 bases, and 8 bases lay between the germline ends. The CDR3 sequence is CASSQGYYGYTF. The CDR3 DNA reads as TGTGCCAGCAGCCAGGGGTACTATGGCTACACCTTC.

The gene calls are TRBV24-1 and TRBJ1-2, with 7 bases that match TRBD1. CDR1 and CDR2 from the germline V gene are KGHDR and SFDVKD. V lost 7 bases to trimming and J lost 8 bases; unmatched junction nucleotides: 12. The CDR3 contains 14 residues. The CDR3: CATRGDSTLNGYTF. The CDR3 DNA reads TGTGCCACCAGGGGGGACAGTACACTTAACGGCTACACCTTC.

The rearrangement uses TRBV18 and TRBJ1-4; the D is unclear. The germline V gene has CDR1 KGHSH and CDR2 LQKENI. V was cut by 5 bases and J by 3 bases, with 19 bases left in between. The CDR3 length is 17 residues. The CDR3 sequence is CASSLRSMAAPNEKLFF. CDR3 DNA: TGTGCCAGCTCATTAAGGTCTATGGCGGCTCCTAATGAAAAACTGTTTTTT. The whole variable domain, filled in from reference TRBV18 and TRBJ1-4, reads NAGVMQNPRHLVRRRGQEARLRCSPMKGHSHVYWYRQLPEEGLKFMVYLQKENIIDESGMPKERFSAEFPKEGPSILRIQQVVRGDSAAYFCASSLRSMAAPNEKLFFGSGTQLSVL.

This clone was seen just once. The chain joins TRBV2 to TRBJ1-5; D not certain. The CDR3 is 13 amino acids. The V gene lost 2 bases and the J gene lost 5 bases, with 7 bases spanning the gap. The V gene's germline CDR1 is SNHLY and CDR2 FYNNEI. The CDR3, as DNA: TGTGCCAGCAGTGAACCAGGAGATCAGCCCCAGCATTTT. The encoded protein is CASSEPGDQPQHF.

This sequence joins TRBV12-3 or TRBV12-4 and TRBJ1-1; D gene uncertain. This CDR3 is built from 13 residues. Trimming stripped 3 bases from V and 1 base from J, with 6 bases between. The CDR3 DNA follows: TGTGCCAGCAGTTTTAATAGGAACACTGAAGCTTTCTTT. Amino acid sequence: CASSFNRNTEAFF.

The V call is TRBV5-1, the J call TRBJ2-2; D is perhaps TRBD1 or TRBD2 (6 bases each). CDR1 SGHRS and CDR2 YFSETQ come from the germline V gene. Trimming took 5 bases from V and 5 from J, leaving 16 bases between them. There are 15 residues in the CDR3. CDR3 sequence: CASSSEGGRTGELFF. The CDR3 coding sequence is TGCGCCAGCAGTTCCGAGGGGGGCAGGACCGGGGAGCTGTTTTTT.